This T cell receptor beta chain was obtained from a study of cytomegalovirus exposure and HLA in healthy donors. Study at large: The approximately 120 validation repertoires and the roughly 700 first-cohort repertoires shared a platform, a later analysis reported. Points from the study as a whole: Most TCR sequences were rare, but some public TCRs occurred in many donors.

The method was immunoSEQ multiplex PCR; TCRdb's version includes in-frame clones alone and lacks a portion of them. The sample contains 250,000 to 400,000 clones, roughly 87% of which appear only once. Germline CDR1 GTSNPN, CDR2 SVGIG (reference sequence). The CDR3 has 15 residues. V gave up 0 bases and J gave up 7 bases; unmatched junction bases: 9. A few counts support this clone. Its antigen is currently unknown. The receptor was derived from a man younger than 40 in good health and CMV-seronegative. V gene TRBV30 combines with J gene TRBJ2-5, with TRBD2 matching 9 bases. The specimen sequenced was PBMCs. Here the CDR3 DNA reads TGTGCCTGGAGTGTAGGAGGTAGCGGGGGAGCGACCCAGTACTTC. Protein product: CAWSVGGSGGATQYF.